A selection of T cell receptor beta chains follows, all from one sample in a study of blood T cell repertoires in COVID-19. Assay used: immunoSEQ multiplex PCR; TCRdb lists only in-frame clones, some missing. In the table there are 200,000 to 300,000 clones, over 75% of which are singletons. The sequencing input was peripheral blood. The receptors here all came from a woman aged 25 to 45 with acute or convalescent COVID-19. Both conserved end residues are part of each CDR3. The order of the fields is V gene, clone size, J gene, D gene, CDR3 DNA, CDR3 protein. D genes are given only for firm matches. Expanded clones get a size class; other rows say once, few or many, or leave the size out.

>TRBV2|.|TRBJ1-6|TRBD1
TGTGCCAGCAGTTTCGACAGGGGGACTTCACCCCTCCACTTT
CASSFDRGTSPLHF
>TRBV5-8|.|TRBJ2-1|TRBD2
TGTGCCAGCAGCTTGGGACTAGCGGGAGGCAATGAGCAGTTCTTC
CASSLGLAGGNEQFF
>TRBV19|.|TRBJ2-1|TRBD2
TGTGCCAGTAGTATAGGTGCTAGCGGGATCGCTGAGCAGTTCTTC
CASSIGASGIAEQFF
>TRBV19|.|TRBJ2-7|TRBD1
TGTGCCAGTAGTATATTGCCGGGACAGGGTTTTTCCCACGAGCAGTACTTC
CASSILPGQGFSHEQYF
>TRBV16|.|TRBJ2-1|.
TGTGCCAGCAGCCAGTCCACGGGACATTATCGGGTTGAGCAGTTCTTC
CASSQSTGHYRVEQFF
>TRBV7-9|once|TRBJ2-3|.
TGTGCCAGCAGTCTGGTCCTAGTTCCAGATACGCAGTATTTT
CASSLVLVPDTQYF
>TRBV11-2|.|TRBJ2-7|.
TGTGCCAGCAGCCCATTCGGGTACGAGCAGTACTTC
CASSPFGYEQYF
>TRBV18|.|TRBJ1-4|.
TGTGCCAGCTCCCAACAACAGGGTGAAAAACTGTTTTTT
CASSQQQGEKLFF
>TRBV27|.|TRBJ1-1|TRBD1
TGTGCCAGCAGTTTGTCAACAGGGGGCTTAACTGAAGCTTTCTTT
CASSLSTGGLTEAFF
>TRBV27|.|TRBJ2-5|.
TGTGCCAGCAGTCAATGGGACTCGAAAGAGACCCAGTACTTC
CASSQWDSKETQYF
>TRBV10-3|.|TRBJ1-3|.
TGTGCCAGTTCGGTCTCCTCTGGAAACACCATATATTTT
CASSVSSGNTIYF
>TRBV5-4|.|TRBJ1-1|TRBD1
TGTGCCAGCAGCACAGGGGTCACTGAAGCTTTCTTT
CASSTGVTEAFF
>TRBV14|.|TRBJ1-6|TRBD1
TGTGCCAGCAGCCAGGGACAGGGGTATAATTCACCCCTCCACTTT
CASSQGQGYNSPLHF
>TRBV4-3|.|TRBJ1-1|.
TGCGCCAGCAGCCAAGATTTAGCTGGCGGGCCAGAAGCTTTCTTT
CASSQDLAGGPEAFF
>TRBV9|.|TRBJ1-2|.
TGTGCCAGCAGCGTAGCCATGGGGGGCTATGGCTACACCTTC
CASSVAMGGYGYTF
>TRBV5-4|.|TRBJ2-5|TRBD2
TGTGCCAGCAGCTTGGGCCTACTAGCGGGAGGTACACAAGAGACCCAGTACTTC
CASSLGLLAGGTQETQYF
>TRBV19|.|TRBJ1-5|TRBD1
TGTGCCAGTACCGACTGGACAGGGGGCGTCCAGCCCCAGCATTTT
CASTDWTGGVQPQHF
>TRBV30|.|TRBJ1-6|TRBD1
TGTGCCTGGGGGGAACCGACGGGACAGGGGCTCTATTCACCCCTCCACTTT
CAWGEPTGQGLYSPLHF
>TRBV7-2|.|TRBJ2-5|.
TGTGCCAGCAGCACCACGAGCGGGCCTCCGCAAGAGACCCAGTACTTC
CASSTTSGPPQETQYF
>TRBV4-3|.|TRBJ2-2|.
TGCGCCAGCAGCCGAAACAGGGTAGGCACCGGGGAGCTGTTTTTT
CASSRNRVGTGELFF
>TRBV12-5|.|TRBJ2-7|.
TGTGCTAGTGGTTTGGGGTCCAGCTCCTACGAGCAGTACTTC
CASGLGSSSYEQYF
>TRBV19|once|TRBJ2-7|TRBD1
TGTGCCAGTACTGGGACAGGTTCCTACGAGCAGTACTTC
CASTGTGSYEQYF
>TRBV13|.|TRBJ2-6|.
TGTGCCAGCAGCTTAAACAGGGAAAAAGACCCGGGGCTCTCTGGGGCCAACGTCCTGACTTTC
CASSLNREKDPGLSGANVLTF
>TRBV11-3|once|TRBJ1-1|.
TGTGCCAGCAGCTCCATTGTGACTGAAGCTTTCTTT
CASSSIVTEAFF
>TRBV15|.|TRBJ1-1|.
TGTGCCACCAGCAGAGAACAGGCAGCTTTCTTT
CATSREQAAFF
>TRBV6-2/TRBV6-3|.|TRBJ2-3|.
TGTGCCAGCAGTACCCTCGAGGTTGGAGATACGCAGTATTTT
CASSTLEVGDTQYF
>TRBV19|.|TRBJ2-4|TRBD2
TGTGCCAGCTGGGGGGGGAGCGGGATAGCCAAAAACATTCAGTACTTC
CASWGGSGIAKNIQYF
>TRBV27|once|TRBJ2-1|TRBD2
TGTGCCAGCAGTTCGGGGACTAGCGGGAATCGTGAGCAGTTCTTC
CASSSGTSGNREQFF
>TRBV19|.|TRBJ1-6|.
TGTGCCAGTAGTATAGTTCCGGATAATTCACCCCTCCACTTT
CASSIVPDNSPLHF
>TRBV7-2|.|TRBJ2-1|TRBD2
TGTGCCAGCAGCTTAGCTGACGGGAGGGTTGAGCAGTTCTTC
CASSLADGRVEQFF
>TRBV30|.|TRBJ2-7|.
TGTGCCTGGAGTGGAGGGCGCATCCTCTCCTACGAGCAGTACTTC
CAWSGGRILSYEQYF
>TRBV5-5|.|TRBJ1-1|.
TGTGCCAGCAGCACCCTGGGGGGGGTTCAGGTCACTGAAGCTTTCTTT
CASSTLGGVQVTEAFF
>TRBV6-5|once|TRBJ1-3|TRBD1
TGTGCCAGCAGTCGGACAGGGAGGCTCAACACCATATATTTT
CASSRTGRLNTIYF
>TRBV18|.|TRBJ2-1|.
TGTGCCAGCTCACCGGTAGTTGAGCAGTTCTTC
CASSPVVEQFF
>TRBV6-5|once|TRBJ2-1|TRBD2
TGTGCCAGCAGTCCGGGACTAGCGGTGGATGGGTTCTTC
CASSPGLAVDGFF
>TRBV4-3|.|TRBJ1-2|.
TGCGCCAGCAGCCCAGGACAGTCTAACTATGGCTACACCTTC
CASSPGQSNYGYTF
>TRBV5-5|few|TRBJ1-1|TRBD1
TGTGCCAGCAGCTTGGGACAGGGGGCGCCCACTGAAGCTTTCTTT
CASSLGQGAPTEAFF
>TRBV6-1|.|TRBJ2-7|TRBD2
TGTGCCAGCAGTGAACTAGCGGGAGTCCCGTTGGGGGACCGATATTACTCCTACGAGCAGTACTTC
CASSELAGVPLGDRYYSYEQYF
>TRBV29-1|.|TRBJ2-1|TRBD1
TGCAGCGTCCAAGACAGGGGAGGAGGGAGTAAGGCCTACAATGAGCAGTTCTTC
CSVQDRGGGSKAYNEQFF
>TRBV5-6|.|TRBJ1-2|TRBD1
TGTGCCAGCAGCCGGGACAGGGATTATGGCTACACCTTC
CASSRDRDYGYTF
>TRBV19|few|TRBJ1-5|.
TGTGCCAGTAGTATAGTAGTTAGCAATCAGCCCCAGCATTTT
CASSIVVSNQPQHF
>TRBV4-2|.|TRBJ1-2|.
TGTGCCAGCAGCCAAGATCGTTCCAGGGAAGGCTATGGCTACACCTTC
CASSQDRSREGYGYTF
>TRBV3-1/TRBV3-2|.|TRBJ2-2|.
TGTGCCAGCTTACAGGAGCCGATCACGAACACCGGGGAGCTGTTTTTT
CASLQEPITNTGELFF
>TRBV30|.|TRBJ1-2|TRBD1
TGTGCCTGGAGACAGGGGTTGGGTGGCTACACCTTC
CAWRQGLGGYTF
>TRBV25-1|.|TRBJ2-1|TRBD2
TGTGCCAGCTCCCGGACTAGCGGGAGAGCCTACAATGAGCAGTTCTTC
CASSRTSGRAYNEQFF
>TRBV19|.|TRBJ1-1|TRBD1
TGTGCCAGTAGTATAGGGGCCCGGACAGGGGCGGACACTGAAGCTTTCTTT
CASSIGARTGADTEAFF
>TRBV9|.|TRBJ2-5|.
TGTGCCAGCAGCGTGAGGGGCGGGGTCCGGGAGACCCAGTACTTC
CASSVRGGVRETQYF
>TRBV19|few|TRBJ1-3|TRBD1
TGTGCCAGTCGAGACAGGGCTAGAAACACCATATATTTT
CASRDRARNTIYF
>TRBV9|.|TRBJ1-5|TRBD1
TGTGCCAGCAGCGTAGCGGCAGGGGGTCAGCCCCAGCATTTT
CASSVAAGGQPQHF
>TRBV5-8|.|TRBJ1-1|TRBD1
TGTGCCAGCAGAACGGGACAGGCTTGGCGGGGGGCTTTCTTT
CASRTGQAWRGAFF
>TRBV10-3|.|TRBJ1-1|TRBD1
TGTGCCATCAGTGTTGACAGGGGTCCTAACACTGAAGCTTTCTTT
CAISVDRGPNTEAFF
>TRBV4-3|.|TRBJ1-1|.
TGCGCCAGCAGCCAAGACTGGACAGTAACTGAAGCTTTCTTT
CASSQDWTVTEAFF
>TRBV6-5|.|TRBJ2-1|.
TGTGCCAGCAGTTACTTAAATGAGCAGTTCTTC
CASSYLNEQFF
>TRBV5-6|.|TRBJ1-1|.
TGTGCCAGCAGCTTGGACAGGGTTCGGATGAACACTGAAGCTTTCTTT
CASSLDRVRMNTEAFF
>TRBV4-3|.|TRBJ1-4|.
TGCGCCAGCAGCCAAGATCCACGGAGCACTAATGAAAAACTGTTTTTT
CASSQDPRSTNEKLFF